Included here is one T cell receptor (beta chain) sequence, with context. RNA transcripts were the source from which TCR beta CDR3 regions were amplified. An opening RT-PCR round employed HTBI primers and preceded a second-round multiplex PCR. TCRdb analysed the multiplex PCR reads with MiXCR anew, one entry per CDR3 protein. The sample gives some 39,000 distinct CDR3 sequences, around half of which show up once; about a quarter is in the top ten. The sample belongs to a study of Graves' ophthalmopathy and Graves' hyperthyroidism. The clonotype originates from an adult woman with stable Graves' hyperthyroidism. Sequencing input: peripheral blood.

The CDR3 spells CASSLGGTGYTEAFF. The CDR3 bases are TGTGCCAGCAGCTTGGGGGGGACAGGGTACACTGAAGCTTTCTTT. V gene TRBV5-4 combines with J gene TRBJ1-1; TRBD1 aligns across 9 bases. The CDR3 is made up of 15 amino acids. V shed 0 bases, J shed 3 bases, and the junction held 3 bases outside the gene matches. The V gene's germline CDR1 is SGHNT and CDR2 YYREEE (reference sequence).